This T cell receptor beta chain was retrieved from a study of T cells after yellow fever vaccination. This clonotype was detected only a few times. The antigen remains undetermined. Making TCR cDNA involved 5'RACE template switching, which added UMIs and a universal primer site. From the 5' RACE reads, TCRdb called clonotypes with MiXCR, one entry per CDR3 protein. The sample holds some 250,000 distinct CDR3 sequences, 6% to 7.5% seen once. Trimming at V came to 2 bases and at J to 5 bases, leaving 3 bases not matched to a gene. The germline V gene has CDR1 DFQATT and CDR2 SNEGSKA (reference sequence). This CDR3 has 13 amino acids. Notes on the study in general: Clones that expanded after primary vaccination mostly reappeared after the booster (nearly 98% CD4, approximately 85% CD8). Overall, a small share of clonotypes was seen in both CD4 and CD8 compartments. Compared with primary, the secondary response was weaker and peaked at day 5, not 15.

The chain is built from TRBV20-1 and TRBJ2-7, with 10 positions matching TRBD2. The material was CD4+ T cells sorted from PBMCs, obtained 15 days after the yellow fever booster vaccination. The TCR originated in a man aged 25-40 years who received the YFV17D yellow fever vaccine. CDR3 sequence (DNA): TGCAGTGCTAGAAGGCTAGCGGGAGACGAGCAGTACTTC. Translation gives CSARRLAGDEQYF.